This T cell receptor (beta chain) emerged from a study of tumor-infiltrating lymphocytes in primary liver carcinoma. Study findings and constraints: A significantly higher top-250-clone fraction was found in tumors than in blood (p = 0.039). The proportion of top clones found throughout all five tumor regions was only about 7.5-24%.

Germline CDR1 MNHNY, CDR2 SVGAGI (reference sequence). This CDR3 spans 12 amino acids. The germline V and J ends were trimmed by 5 bases and 3 bases, with 5 bases remaining between them. This clonotype showed up just a few times. What it binds is not known. Given the absence of the conserved phenylalanine or tryptophan at the CDR3 end, a read error is likely. TCR beta cDNA was made from roughly 500 ng total RNA with a constant-region primer. Libraries of TCR beta came from three nested multiplex PCR rounds with slightly modified ARM-PCR. The two initial PCR rounds, roughly 11 cycles each, used TRBV1-TRBV30 forward and C-beta reverse primers. A single record per CDR3 protein comes from TCRdb applying MiXCR to the multiplex PCR reads. This sample carries roughly 80,000 distinct CDR3 sequences, approximately 77% of them seen once, and the ten largest clones take approximately 19%. The tissue used was unsorted bulk material of roughly 17-33 mg. RNA and DNA were co-extracted from it with the AllPrep DNA/RNA mini kit. Donors were untreated and chronically infected with HBV. Over 80% of the cells in every tumor sample were viable tumor cells.

The rearrangement uses TRBV6-6 and TRBJ1-5; D gene uncertain. The sequence was collected from a man in his forties or fifties with primary liver carcinoma and hepatitis B virus infection. What was sequenced was liver tumor tissue from sampling region 1. Subset given: tumor region T1, superior pole. The CDR3 nucleotides are TGTGCCAGCAGTCTCCCCAATCAGCCCCAGCATAGT. It codes for CASSLPNQPQHS.